Below are 9 T cell receptor beta chains sequenced from a single sample in a study of CD4 T cells in relation to SARS-CoV-2 and coronaviruses. Before the COVID-19 pandemic, during about 2010-2019, CD4+ T cells were taken from unexposed donors. CD4+ T cells were isolated from the cells after around 10 days of culture. Only in-frame clones appear in the TCRdb table, and some are missing; sequencing was by immunoSEQ multiplex PCR. The sample carries 20,000 to 25,000 clones, 76% recorded once. For these TCRs, the target antigens are not known. Source material: CD4+ T cells from PBMCs, cultured in vitro. The receptors were sampled from a human donor in good health.

The chain combines TRBV24-1 with TRBJ2-1, with 13 bases identical to TRBD2. This CDR3 spans 21 amino acids. V was pared by 3 bases and J by 8 bases, with 21 bases of the junction left unmatched. Germline CDR1 and CDR2: KGHDR and SFDVKD. The CDR3: CATSDPSIPLAGGPIDHEQFF. CDR3 sequence (DNA): TGTGCCACCAGTGATCCCTCAATACCACTAGCGGGAGGGCCGATTGACCATGAGCAGTTCTTC.

This clone was recorded only once. This chain links TRBV5-1 with TRBJ2-2, with D maybe TRBD1 (6 bases). Germline values: CDR1 SGHRS, CDR2 YFSETQ. This CDR3 spans 15 amino acids. V was pared by 2 bases and J by 1 base, with 9 bases between. For the CDR3, the DNA is TGCGCCAGCAGCTTCCAACAGGGGAACACCGGGGAGCTGTTTTTT. This translates into CASSFQQGNTGELFF.

This sequence joins TRBV28 and TRBJ1-1; D gene uncertain. Germline V CDR1 and CDR2: MDHEN, SYDVKM. The CDR3 sequence is 19 residues long. V lost 1 base, J lost 0 bases, and 21 bases lay in between. The CDR3 region is CASSLSWAWASPMNTEAFF. CDR3 in DNA: TGTGCCAGCAGTTTATCGTGGGCTTGGGCGTCCCCAATGAACACTGAAGCTTTCTTT.

V usage is TRBV29-1 and J usage is TRBJ1-2; D unclear. Looked up from germline, CDR1 is SQVTM and CDR2 is ANQGSEA. Deletions cut 6 bases from V and 7 bases from J, with 12 bases between. The CDR3 is 11 amino acids. The CDR3 nucleotides read TGCAGCGTCCTGGGTGGGTTTGGCTACACCTTC. Translating gives CSVLGGFGYTF.

In DNA form, the CDR3 reads TGTGCCAGCAGCGTAGCCGGTTATGAGCAGTTCTTC. Its protein product is CASSVAGYEQFF. The chain carries TRBV9 and TRBJ2-1; D is ambiguous. This CDR3 region has 12 residues. V was cut by 0 bases and J by 8 bases, with 6 bases left in between. The germline V gene has CDR1 SGDLS and CDR2 YYNGEE.

The rearrangement uses TRBV12-3 or TRBV12-4 and TRBJ1-2; TRBD1 might be the D (5 bases). The length of the CDR3 is 13 residues. The germline V and J ends were trimmed by 6 bases and 4 bases, with 12 bases remaining between them. CDR3 nucleotides: TGTGCCAGCAGCCGGGACCGCAGCTATGGCTACACCTTC. This translates into CASSRDRSYGYTF.

This clone was detected once. The V call is TRBV6-5, the J call TRBJ2-7; possible D gene TRBD2, 5 bases. V lost 2 bases and J lost 3, with 11 bases in between. This CDR3 comprises 14 residues. Germline lookup yields CDR1 MNHEY and CDR2 SVGAGI. CDR3 nucleotides: TGTGCCAGCAGTTACCTAGCCTACTGCTACGAGCAGTACTTC. Protein product: CASSYLAYCYEQYF.

V gene TRBV6-5 combines with J gene TRBJ2-2; TRBD1 is a possible D gene (5 bases). This CDR3 is 14 amino acids long. Germline V lookup: CDR1 MNHEY, CDR2 SVGAGI. V lost 6 bases to trimming and J lost 0 bases, with 8 bases between them. The CDR3 sequence: CASSVTANTGELFF. The CDR3 DNA sequence: TGTGCCAGCAGCGTGACAGCGAACACCGGGGAGCTGTTTTTT.

The V gene is TRBV10-3, the J gene TRBJ2-5; TRBD1 aligns across 10 bases. V dropped 0 bases and J dropped 6; count of bases not matched to a gene: 4. Germline-derived CDR1 and CDR2 are ENHRY and SYGVKD. The CDR3 is made up of 15 amino acids. This CDR3 reads CAISESGQGDKTQYF. Here the CDR3 DNA reads TGTGCCATCAGTGAGTCAGGACAGGGGGATAAGACCCAGTACTTC.